These T cell receptor beta chains were read from a single sample in a study of beta chain features in type 1 diabetes. Assay: immunoSEQ multiplex PCR; the TCRdb copy retains only in-frame clones and omits some. The profile shows some 170,000 clones, 63% of them singletons. The sequencing input was naive CD4+ T cells from blood. Receptors originate from a young man with type 1 diabetes. Both conserved end residues are part of each CDR3. A D gene is named only where the DNA matches it firmly. Some rows have no size entry. The others give once, few or many, or a class for an expanded clone.

clone_size: NA
j_call: TRBJ1-1
v_call: TRBV30
d_call: NA
cdr3_length: 13
cdr3_nt: TGTGCCTGGAGTGTAGGCCAGTACACTGAAGCTTTCTTT
cdr3_aa: CAWSVGQYTEAFF

clone_size: NA
j_call: TRBJ1-1
v_call: TRBV29-1
d_call: NA
cdr3_length: 13
cdr3_nt: TGCAGCGTTGTTCCCCCAGGGAACACTGAAGCTTTCTTT
cdr3_aa: CSVVPPGNTEAFF

clone_size: NA
j_call: TRBJ2-7
v_call: TRBV5-1
d_call: NA
cdr3_length: 16
cdr3_nt: TGCGCCAGCAGCCCGGCGGAGGAGGTAAATTCGAACGAGCAGTACTTC
cdr3_aa: CASSPAEEVNSNEQYF

clone_size: NA
j_call: TRBJ2-3
v_call: TRBV11-2
d_call: NA
cdr3_length: 14
cdr3_nt: TGTGCCAGCAGCTCGCTGAAACAGGGCTTGACGCAGTATTTT
cdr3_aa: CASSSLKQGLTQYF

clone_size: NA
j_call: TRBJ2-7
v_call: TRBV6-6
d_call: NA
cdr3_length: 13
cdr3_nt: TGTGCCAGCCACCTGGAGCGAGCCTACGAGCAGTACTTC
cdr3_aa: CASHLERAYEQYF

clone_size: NA
j_call: TRBJ2-1
v_call: TRBV10-3
d_call: NA
cdr3_length: 13
cdr3_nt: TGTGCCATCAGTGATCGGGAACGGGGGGAGCAGTTCTTC
cdr3_aa: CAISDRERGEQFF

clone_size: NA
j_call: TRBJ2-7
v_call: TRBV11-2
d_call: NA
cdr3_length: 14
cdr3_nt: TGTGCCAGCAGGAAGGGGGTAGGGCACTACGAGCAGTACTTC
cdr3_aa: CASRKGVGHYEQYF

clone_size: NA
j_call: TRBJ2-1
v_call: TRBV28
d_call: TRBD1
cdr3_length: 17
cdr3_nt: TGTGCCAGCAGTCCCTATCCTGTGCAGGGGGCAGGGAATGAGCAGTTCTTC
cdr3_aa: CASSPYPVQGAGNEQFF

clone_size: NA
j_call: TRBJ1-2
v_call: TRBV10-3
d_call: TRBD1
cdr3_length: 14
cdr3_nt: TGTGCCATCAGTGAACAGGGGTTTAACTATGGCTACACCTTC
cdr3_aa: CAISEQGFNYGYTF

clone_size: NA
j_call: TRBJ2-5
v_call: TRBV7-9
d_call: NA
cdr3_length: 13
cdr3_nt: TGTGCCAGCAGCTTGGGTAGCGCAGAGACCCAGTACTTC
cdr3_aa: CASSLGSAETQYF

clone_size: once
j_call: TRBJ2-2
v_call: TRBV4-3
d_call: TRBD1
cdr3_length: 17
cdr3_nt: TGCGCCAGCAGCCAGCTGTACAGGGGAATGGATACCGGGGAGCTGTTTTTT
cdr3_aa: CASSQLYRGMDTGELFF

clone_size: few
j_call: TRBJ2-3
v_call: TRBV20-1
d_call: NA
cdr3_length: 11
cdr3_nt: TGCAGTGCTCCTAGCACAGATACGCAGTATTTT
cdr3_aa: CSAPSTDTQYF

clone_size: NA
j_call: TRBJ2-6
v_call: TRBV9
d_call: NA
cdr3_length: 14
cdr3_nt: TGTGCCAGCAGTGACAACTCTGGGGCCAACGTCCTGACTTTC
cdr3_aa: CASSDNSGANVLTF

clone_size: NA
j_call: TRBJ1-2
v_call: TRBV7-9
d_call: TRBD1
cdr3_length: 14
cdr3_nt: TGTGCCAGCAGCTCACCCGTAACAGGGGACGGCTACACCTTC
cdr3_aa: CASSSPVTGDGYTF

clone_size: few
j_call: TRBJ2-1
v_call: TRBV30
d_call: NA
cdr3_length: 15
cdr3_nt: TGTGCCTGGAGTCCCGGGAGCACCATGCGGAATGAGCAGTTCTTC
cdr3_aa: CAWSPGSTMRNEQFF

clone_size: NA
j_call: TRBJ2-7
v_call: TRBV30
d_call: NA
cdr3_length: 14
cdr3_nt: TGTGCCTGGAGTGTCGAGAATTTCTCCTACGAGCAGTACTTC
cdr3_aa: CAWSVENFSYEQYF

clone_size: NA
j_call: TRBJ2-3
v_call: TRBV9
d_call: NA
cdr3_length: 16
cdr3_nt: TGTGCCAGCAGCGTAGGGTCTAGCGTTCTCACAGATACGCAGTATTTT
cdr3_aa: CASSVGSSVLTDTQYF

clone_size: NA
j_call: TRBJ2-1
v_call: TRBV29-1
d_call: NA
cdr3_length: 12
cdr3_nt: TGCAGCGTTCCGGGCTCCAACAATGAGCAGTTCTTC
cdr3_aa: CSVPGSNNEQFF

clone_size: NA
j_call: TRBJ1-2
v_call: TRBV7-2
d_call: TRBD1
cdr3_length: 15
cdr3_nt: TGTGCCAGCAGCTTAGGACAGGGGATAAACTATGGCTACACCTTC
cdr3_aa: CASSLGQGINYGYTF

clone_size: few
j_call: TRBJ1-4
v_call: TRBV30
d_call: NA
cdr3_length: 15
cdr3_nt: TGTGCCTGGAGCGCTACAGGGTTATCTAATGAAAAACTGTTTTTT
cdr3_aa: CAWSATGLSNEKLFF

clone_size: NA
j_call: TRBJ1-3
v_call: TRBV23-1
d_call: NA
cdr3_length: 16
cdr3_nt: TGCGCCAGCAGACCGAGGGACGGCAACTCTGGAAACACCATATATTTT
cdr3_aa: CASRPRDGNSGNTIYF

clone_size: NA
j_call: TRBJ1-2
v_call: TRBV18
d_call: TRBD1
cdr3_length: 16
cdr3_nt: TGTGCCAGCTCACCCTATCCGGGACAGGGATTCTATGGCTACACCTTC
cdr3_aa: CASSPYPGQGFYGYTF

clone_size: NA
j_call: TRBJ1-6
v_call: TRBV15
d_call: NA
cdr3_length: 15
cdr3_nt: TGTGCCACCAGCAGAGATCGAACAGGGAATTCACCCCTCCACTTT
cdr3_aa: CATSRDRTGNSPLHF

clone_size: once
j_call: TRBJ2-1
v_call: TRBV19
d_call: TRBD1
cdr3_length: 13
cdr3_nt: TGTGCCAGCCACCCGGGACAGGGAAATGAGCAGTTCTTC
cdr3_aa: CASHPGQGNEQFF

clone_size: NA
j_call: TRBJ2-5
v_call: TRBV29-1
d_call: TRBD2
cdr3_length: 12
cdr3_nt: TGCAGCTCTAGCGGGGTAGGCGAGACCCAGTACTTC
cdr3_aa: CSSSGVGETQYF

clone_size: NA
j_call: TRBJ1-2
v_call: TRBV30
d_call: TRBD1
cdr3_length: 10
cdr3_nt: TGTGGTAGAGGGGGCCTTGGCTACACCTTC
cdr3_aa: CGRGGLGYTF

clone_size: NA
j_call: TRBJ2-2
v_call: TRBV23-1
d_call: NA
cdr3_length: 14
cdr3_nt: TGCGCCGGAGAAGGGCCAGAGAACACCGGGGAGCTGTTTTTT
cdr3_aa: CAGEGPENTGELFF

clone_size: NA
j_call: TRBJ1-2
v_call: TRBV27
d_call: NA
cdr3_length: 12
cdr3_nt: TGTGCCAGCAAAGAACAGGGCTCGGGCTACACCTTC
cdr3_aa: CASKEQGSGYTF

clone_size: NA
j_call: TRBJ2-1
v_call: TRBV15
d_call: TRBD2
cdr3_length: 14
cdr3_nt: TGTGCCACGATCAGCGGGGGGCTTTACAATGAGCAGTTCTTC
cdr3_aa: CATISGGLYNEQFF

clone_size: NA
j_call: TRBJ2-5
v_call: TRBV28
d_call: NA
cdr3_length: 12
cdr3_nt: TGTGCCAGCAGTTTAGTCAATGCTGAATGGTACTTC
cdr3_aa: CASSLVNAEWYF

clone_size: NA
j_call: TRBJ2-3
v_call: TRBV7-6
d_call: TRBD2
cdr3_length: 15
cdr3_nt: TGTGCCAGCAGCCCACAAACCCTTAGCGGGGGAACGCAGTATTTT
cdr3_aa: CASSPQTLSGGTQYF

clone_size: few
j_call: TRBJ2-3
v_call: TRBV29-1
d_call: NA
cdr3_length: 12
cdr3_nt: TGCAGCGTTGAGCGGGGATCAGATACGCAGTATTTT
cdr3_aa: CSVERGSDTQYF

clone_size: NA
j_call: TRBJ2-1
v_call: TRBV28
d_call: NA
cdr3_length: 11
cdr3_nt: TGTGCCAGCAGTTTTGGCAGCGGGCAGTTCTTC
cdr3_aa: CASSFGSGQFF

clone_size: NA
j_call: TRBJ2-3
v_call: TRBV10-3
d_call: TRBD1
cdr3_length: 13
cdr3_nt: TGTGCCATCATGGACAGGGGTACAGATACGCAGTATTTT
cdr3_aa: CAIMDRGTDTQYF

clone_size: few
j_call: TRBJ2-1
v_call: TRBV10-3
d_call: TRBD2
cdr3_length: 15
cdr3_nt: TGTGCCATCAGTGAGTCGAGTGGCGGGGGGGCAAAGAAGTTCTTC
cdr3_aa: CAISESSGGGAKKFF

clone_size: NA
j_call: TRBJ1-4
v_call: TRBV4-3
d_call: TRBD1
cdr3_length: 15
cdr3_nt: TGCGCCAGCAGCCAAGATACAGGGGGGAATGAAAAACTGTTTTTT
cdr3_aa: CASSQDTGGNEKLFF

clone_size: NA
j_call: TRBJ2-7
v_call: TRBV9
d_call: NA
cdr3_length: 13
cdr3_nt: TGTGCCAGCAGCCCCCATGCGAAATACGAGCAGTACTTC
cdr3_aa: CASSPHAKYEQYF

clone_size: NA
j_call: TRBJ1-2
v_call: TRBV29-1
d_call: TRBD1
cdr3_length: 12
cdr3_nt: TGCAGCGTCCGACAGGGAAACTATGGCTACACCTTC
cdr3_aa: CSVRQGNYGYTF

clone_size: NA
j_call: TRBJ2-4
v_call: TRBV29-1
d_call: NA
cdr3_length: 14
cdr3_nt: TGCAGCGTCGCAGGGGAGTACGCCAAAAACATTCAGTACTTC
cdr3_aa: CSVAGEYAKNIQYF

clone_size: few
j_call: TRBJ2-1
v_call: TRBV19
d_call: NA
cdr3_length: 14
cdr3_nt: TGTGCCAGTAGTCCCCGGACAGCCTACAATGAGCAGTTCTTC
cdr3_aa: CASSPRTAYNEQFF

clone_size: NA
j_call: TRBJ2-7
v_call: TRBV10-3
d_call: NA
cdr3_length: 11
cdr3_nt: TGTGCCATCAGTGAGTTGTACGAGCAGTACTTC
cdr3_aa: CAISELYEQYF

clone_size: NA
j_call: TRBJ2-4
v_call: TRBV7-8
d_call: NA
cdr3_length: 19
cdr3_nt: TGTGCCAGCAGCTTAGGGGTCAGTCCCGCCGAGAAGGCCAAAAACATTCAGTACTTC
cdr3_aa: CASSLGVSPAEKAKNIQYF

clone_size: NA
j_call: TRBJ2-2
v_call: TRBV7-6
d_call: NA
cdr3_length: 12
cdr3_nt: TGTGCCAGCAGCCCTAACTCTGGGGAGCTGTTTTTT
cdr3_aa: CASSPNSGELFF

clone_size: NA
j_call: TRBJ2-5
v_call: TRBV29-1
d_call: TRBD1
cdr3_length: 15
cdr3_nt: TGCAGCGTTGAAGACTATCAGGGGGCTAAGGGGACCCAGTACTTC
cdr3_aa: CSVEDYQGAKGTQYF

clone_size: NA
j_call: TRBJ2-3
v_call: TRBV10-1
d_call: NA
cdr3_length: 14
cdr3_nt: TGCGCCAGCAGTGTACGCCAGGGAGGAGATACGCAGTATTTT
cdr3_aa: CASSVRQGGDTQYF

clone_size: NA
j_call: TRBJ1-1
v_call: TRBV14
d_call: TRBD1
cdr3_length: 11
cdr3_nt: TGTGCCAGCAGTGCAGGGGGCTTGTCTTTCTTT
cdr3_aa: CASSAGGLSFF

clone_size: NA
j_call: TRBJ2-5
v_call: TRBV10-3
d_call: NA
cdr3_length: 13
cdr3_nt: TGTGCCATCAGTGAGTCGGGGGTAGAGACCCAGTACTTC
cdr3_aa: CAISESGVETQYF

clone_size: few
j_call: TRBJ1-6
v_call: TRBV7-2
d_call: NA
cdr3_length: 13
cdr3_nt: TGTGCCAGCAGCTTATTGGAGTTTTCACCCCTCCACTTT
cdr3_aa: CASSLLEFSPLHF

clone_size: few
j_call: TRBJ2-7
v_call: TRBV7-9
d_call: NA
cdr3_length: 15
cdr3_nt: TGTGCCAGCAGCGACACCCGGGACTTACCGTACGAGCAGTACTTC
cdr3_aa: CASSDTRDLPYEQYF

clone_size: NA
j_call: TRBJ2-1
v_call: TRBV27
d_call: TRBD1
cdr3_length: 14
cdr3_nt: TGTGCCACCTCCGGGACAGGACATTACAATGAGCAGTTCTTC
cdr3_aa: CATSGTGHYNEQFF

clone_size: NA
j_call: TRBJ1-5
v_call: TRBV23-1
d_call: NA
cdr3_length: 12
cdr3_nt: TGCGCCAGCAGTCAATCGAGTCAGCCCCAGCATTTT
cdr3_aa: CASSQSSQPQHF

clone_size: few
j_call: TRBJ2-3
v_call: TRBV7-2
d_call: NA
cdr3_length: 12
cdr3_nt: TGTGCCAGCAGCGTTAGCACAGATACGCAGTATTTT
cdr3_aa: CASSVSTDTQYF

clone_size: NA
j_call: TRBJ1-2
v_call: TRBV19
d_call: NA
cdr3_length: 14
cdr3_nt: TGTGCCACTACCCCCGCGGGGGAAGGGGCTGGCTACACCTTC
cdr3_aa: CATTPAGEGAGYTF

clone_size: few
j_call: TRBJ2-2
v_call: TRBV29-1
d_call: TRBD2
cdr3_length: 15
cdr3_nt: TGCAGCGTTGAAGGGCGCGCAGGGAGGGCCGGGGAGCTGTTTTTT
cdr3_aa: CSVEGRAGRAGELFF

clone_size: NA
j_call: TRBJ2-5
v_call: TRBV7-9
d_call: NA
cdr3_length: 14
cdr3_nt: TGTGCCAGCAGCTTATGGGATATTCAAGAGACCCAGTACTTC
cdr3_aa: CASSLWDIQETQYF

clone_size: NA
j_call: TRBJ2-3
v_call: TRBV7-2
d_call: NA
cdr3_length: 16
cdr3_nt: TGTGCCAGCAGCCCTACGGCAGGGCCTAGCACAGATACGCAGTATTTT
cdr3_aa: CASSPTAGPSTDTQYF

clone_size: few
j_call: TRBJ1-6
v_call: TRBV14
d_call: NA
cdr3_length: 17
cdr3_nt: TGTGCCAGCAGCCAAGTTCTTGCGTACCCCTATAATTCACCCCTCCACTTT
cdr3_aa: CASSQVLAYPYNSPLHF

clone_size: NA
j_call: TRBJ2-7
v_call: TRBV5-1
d_call: TRBD2
cdr3_length: 16
cdr3_nt: TGCGCCAGCAGCTTGGTCCTCGCGGGGGGTGTCTACGAGCAGTACTTC
cdr3_aa: CASSLVLAGGVYEQYF

clone_size: NA
j_call: TRBJ2-1
v_call: TRBV11-2
d_call: NA
cdr3_length: 13
cdr3_nt: TGTGCCAGCAGCTTGGGACTGCCTGATGAGCAGTTCTTC
cdr3_aa: CASSLGLPDEQFF